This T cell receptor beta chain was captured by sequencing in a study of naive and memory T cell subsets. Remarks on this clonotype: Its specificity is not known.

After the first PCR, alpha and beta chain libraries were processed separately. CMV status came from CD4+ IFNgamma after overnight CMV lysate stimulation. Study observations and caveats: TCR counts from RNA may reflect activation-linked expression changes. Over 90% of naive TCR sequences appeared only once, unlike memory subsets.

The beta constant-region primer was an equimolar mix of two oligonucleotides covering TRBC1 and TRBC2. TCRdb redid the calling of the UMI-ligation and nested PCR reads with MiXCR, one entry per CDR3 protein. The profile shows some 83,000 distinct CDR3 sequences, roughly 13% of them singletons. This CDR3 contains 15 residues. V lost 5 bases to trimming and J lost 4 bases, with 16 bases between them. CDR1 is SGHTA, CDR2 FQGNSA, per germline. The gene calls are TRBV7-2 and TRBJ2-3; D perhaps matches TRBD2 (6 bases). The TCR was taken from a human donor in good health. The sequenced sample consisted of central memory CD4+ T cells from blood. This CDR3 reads CASSPRRRGADTQYF. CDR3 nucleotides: TGTGCCAGCAGCCCCCGTCGGAGGGGCGCAGATACGCAGTATTTT. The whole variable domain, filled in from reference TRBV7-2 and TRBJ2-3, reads GAGVSQSPSNKVTEKGKDVELRCDPISGHTALYWYRQSLGQGLEFLIYFQGNSAPDKSGLPSDRFSAERTGGSVSTLTIQRTQQEDSAVYLCASSPRRRGADTQYFGPGTRLTVL.